This T cell receptor (beta chain) was captured by sequencing in a study of blood T cell repertoires in COVID-19. Study summary: COVID-19 samples, acute and convalescent, were from the United States, Italy and Spain. In each case, the material was cDNA or gDNA derived from T cells, B-cell-depleted T cells, or PBMCs.

Original processing methods: Nucleated cell counts were estimated from reference gene primer amplification. Repertoires were generated with immunoSEQ multiplex PCR, while TCRdb's copy carries only in-frame clones and drops some. The V and J calls and the clone size are those of that table, but D and trimming were determined from the DNA. The sample shows approximately 50,000 clones, approximately 82% of them seen only once. The ends were cut back, 2 bases at V and 2 bases at J, with 10 bases in the middle. Germline CDR1 is MNHEY and CDR2 is SMNVEV (reference sequence). The CDR3 loop spans 14 amino acids.

The sample taken for sequencing was peripheral blood. The source of this sequence is a man in his 70s with active COVID-19. The chain is built from TRBV27 and TRBJ2-7, with D tentatively TRBD1 (6 bases). The CDR3: CASSLGTQTYEQYF. CDR3 coding DNA: TGTGCCAGCAGTTTAGGGACACAGACCTACGAGCAGTACTTC.